A single sample gave rise to the 31 T cell receptor beta chains below, sequenced in a study of a mutant IDH1 vaccine in newly diagnosed glioma. TCRdb keeps only in-frame clones here, not all; method: immunoSEQ multiplex PCR. The data hold 35,000 to 50,000 clones, with 85% to 95% observed a single time. Time point noted: week 23, last vaccination. Alongside topical imiquimod, each dose of vaccine comprised 300 ug of mutant IDH1 20-mer peptide. These receptors are not linked to any known antigen. Sample: PBMCs, taken from a glioma patient whose treatment included an IDH1 peptide vaccine. These receptors all stem from a man aged 50-59 years with glioma.

J is TRBJ2-6 and V is TRBV19, with a weak D call TRBD1 (5 bases). The CDR3 is 16 residues long. The ends were cut back, 3 bases at V and 0 bases at J, with 9 bases in the middle. CDR1 LNHDA and CDR2 SQIVND come from the germline V gene (reference sequence). The CDR3 loop reads CASSIQTVSGANVLTF. The CDR3 DNA reads TGTGCCAGTAGTATCCAGACAGTCTCTGGGGCCAACGTCCTGACTTTC.

This chain uses TRBV6-5 with TRBJ1-2; 7 nucleotides match TRBD1. In germline, CDR1 is MNHEY, CDR2 SVGAGI. Germline trimming cut 0 bases from V and 5 bases from J; bases unmatched to any gene: 6. CDR3 length equals 15 residues. CDR3 sequence: CASSYSRQGRYGYTF. The CDR3, as DNA: TGTGCCAGCAGTTACTCGAGACAGGGAAGATATGGCTACACCTTC.

V is TRBV5-4 and J is TRBJ2-1; maybe TRBD1 (5 bases). The CDR3 runs 15 residues. V lost 10 bases and J 2 bases, leaving 19 bases between the germline ends. Germline CDR1 and CDR2: SGHNT and YYREEE (reference sequence). This CDR3 reads CAVGMGRVTYNEQFF. In DNA form, the CDR3 reads TGTGCCGTAGGCATGGGCAGGGTGACCTACAATGAGCAGTTCTTC.

This clone was seen only once. The gene calls are TRBV11-2 and TRBJ1-6; a weak D match, TRBD1 (6 bases). Germline loops: CDR1 SGHAT, CDR2 FQNNGV. The CDR3 has 16 residues. The V end lost 0 bases, the J end lost 7 bases, and 13 bases lay between the germline ends. CDR3 DNA: TGTGCCAGCAGCTTAGATCTGCTAGGGGGGAATTCACCCCTCCACTTT. This codes for CASSLDLLGGNSPLHF.

The chain recombines TRBV12-5 with TRBJ1-2, with 7 bases that match TRBD1. The J segment lost 5 bases and the V segment lost 7 bases, leaving 10 bases of the junction unmatched. Germline V lookup: CDR1 LGHNT, CDR2 FRNRAP. The CDR3 runs 14 residues. The CDR3 here is CASAPQAGGYGYTF. For the CDR3, the DNA is TGTGCTAGTGCCCCCCAGGCAGGGGGGTATGGCTACACCTTC. Complete variable domain (other parts from reference TRBV12-5 and TRBJ1-2): DARVTQTPRHKVTEMGQEVTMRCQPILGHNTVFWYRQTMMQGLELLAYFRNRAPLDDSGMPKDRFSAEMPDATLATLKIQPSEPRDSAVYFCASAPQAGGYGYTFGSGTRLTVV.

The CDR3 sequence: CATSRVGDSGNTIYF. CDR3 DNA: TGTGCCACCAGCAGAGTAGGGGACTCTGGAAACACCATATATTTT. V and J are TRBV15 and TRBJ1-3, with D possibly matching TRBD1 (5 bases). Trimming pared 1 base from V and 0 bases from J, leaving 7 bases between. This CDR3 has 15 amino acids. Germline loops: CDR1 LNHNV, CDR2 YYDKDF (reference sequence).

The chain recombines TRBV7-6 with TRBJ2-1; 11 nucleotides match TRBD2. The ends lost 2 bases at V and 10 bases at J; junction bases unmatched: 7. The CDR3 length is 15 residues. The germline CDR1 and CDR2 sequences are SGHVS and FNYEAQ. CDR3 nucleotides: TGTGCCAGCAGCTTAACTAGCGGGAGAGAACAGGAGCAGTTCTTC. It yields the protein CASSLTSGREQEQFF. The full variable domain, in which reference TRBV7-6 and TRBJ2-1 provide the parts outside the CDR3, is GAGVSQSPRYKVTKRGQDVALRCDPISGHVSLYWYRQALGQGPEFLTYFNYEAQQDKSGLPNDRFSAERPEGSISTLTIQRTEQRDSAMYRCASSLTSGREQEQFFGPGTRLTVL.

The chain couples TRBV12-5 to TRBJ2-5; no clear D gene. CDR3 length equals 12 residues. Trimming took off 5 bases at V and 7 bases at J, with 11 bases between the two ends. The germline gives CDR1 LGHNT, CDR2 FRNRAP. This CDR3 reads CASGRPEGTQYF. DNA for the CDR3: TGTGCTAGTGGTCGCCCTGAAGGGACCCAGTACTTC.

This chain uses TRBV7-2 with TRBJ1-4; D remains ambiguous. Trimming shortened V by 2 bases and J by 3 bases, and 10 bases separated the two germline ends. The CDR3 has 15 residues. Germline CDR1 reads SGHTA; CDR2 reads FQGNSA. In DNA form, the CDR3 reads TGTGCCAGCAGCTTACGAAGGCTGCCTAATGAAAAACTGTTTTTT. It is translated as CASSLRRLPNEKLFF.

This clone was recorded once. This sequence joins TRBV29-1 and TRBJ2-5, with TRBD2 matching over 9 bases. The V and J ends lost 3 bases and 3 bases, in that order; junction bases with no gene match: 2. CDR1 is SQVTM, CDR2 ANQGSEA, per germline. This CDR3 contains 13 residues. The CDR3 region is CSVEPSGKETQYF. The CDR3 nucleotides read TGCAGCGTTGAGCCTAGCGGGAAAGAGACCCAGTACTTC.

V is TRBV25-1 and J is TRBJ1-2; D remains unclear. Germline V gene data show CDR1 as MGHDK and CDR2 as SYGVNS. The V gene lost 8 bases and the J gene lost 7 bases, with 17 bases spanning the gap. The CDR3 contains 13 residues. The DNA of the CDR3 is TGTGCCAGCGCCCAAGCCATCAAGGGTGGCTACACCTTC. Encoded protein: CASAQAIKGGYTF.

The chain links TRBV5-6 to TRBJ1-5; weak D call: TRBD1 (6 bases). This CDR3 has 16 residues. Germline-derived CDR1 and CDR2 are SGHDT and YYEEEE. Deletions cut 0 bases from V and 3 bases from J, with 13 bases between. CDR3 coding DNA: TGTGCCAGCAGCTTGGGGGGGCGGGTAAACAATCAGCCCCAGCATTTT. It encodes CASSLGGRVNNQPQHF.

This chain connects TRBV6-5 to TRBJ1-1; D is unresolved. Germline lookup yields CDR1 MNHEY and CDR2 SVGAGI. This CDR3 contains 14 residues. Deletions cut 0 bases from V and 0 bases from J, with 5 bases between. CDR3 bases: TGTGCCAGCAGTTACTCCGTGTTGAACACTGAAGCTTTCTTT. The encoded protein is CASSYSVLNTEAFF.

V usage is TRBV11-2 and J usage is TRBJ1-4; TRBD1 might be the D (5 bases). Trimming took 5 bases from V and 8 from J, leaving 15 bases between them. CDR3 length: 14 residues. In germline, CDR1 is SGHAT, CDR2 FQNNGV. CDR3 bases: TGTGCCAGCAGCCCCGTCCGGGGGGACGAAAAACTGTTTTTT. Translation: CASSPVRGDEKLFF.

This chain uses TRBV5-1 with TRBJ1-4, with 8 positions matching TRBD1. V shed 4 bases and J 2 bases; nucleotides not matched to a gene: 7. Per the germline V gene, CDR1 is SGHRS and CDR2 is YFSETQ. The CDR3 spans 16 residues. CDR3 protein: CASSKDRGGTNEKLFF. Here the CDR3 DNA reads TGCGCCAGCAGCAAAGACAGGGGAGGCACTAATGAAAAACTGTTTTTT.

This clone was detected only once. The chain couples TRBV18 to TRBJ2-3; 9 bases match TRBD1. Germline V gives CDR1 KGHSH, CDR2 LQKENI. CDR3 length equals 16 residues. V gave up 3 bases and J gave up 2 bases; unmatched junction bases: 6. For the CDR3, the DNA is TGTGCCAGCTCACCGTGGGGACAGGGCAACACAGATACGCAGTATTTT. Protein product: CASSPWGQGNTDTQYF.

The CDR3 nucleotides read TGTGCCAGCAGCTTAACCCGCATCCTTTCAACTAATGAAAAACTGTTTTTT. Its protein is CASSLTRILSTNEKLFF. The genes are TRBV7-8 and TRBJ1-4, with no clear D. In germline, CDR1 is SGHVS, CDR2 FQNEAQ. This CDR3 contains 17 residues. Trimming removed 2 bases at V and 0 bases at J, with 13 bases between.

This chain uses TRBV6-1 with TRBJ1-5; 7 bases are a match to TRBD1. The germline V gene has CDR1 MNHNS and CDR2 SASEGT. The CDR3 has 16 amino acids. J lost 0 bases, V lost 4 bases, and 6 bases had no gene match. The CDR3 DNA reads as TGTGCCAGCAGTGTGGGGACAGCCTTTAGCAATCAGCCCCAGCATTTT. Residues: CASSVGTAFSNQPQHF.

V usage is TRBV11-2 and J usage is TRBJ1-2; 7 nucleotides agree with TRBD1. The junction had 7 bases not matched to a gene; V was cut back by 6 bases and J by 0 bases. The CDR3 extends over 15 amino acids. Germline CDR1 reads SGHAT; CDR2 reads FQNNGV. DNA of the CDR3: TGTGCCAGCAGTCTGGGACAGCCTCCTAACTATGGCTACACCTTC. Its protein product is CASSLGQPPNYGYTF.

In DNA form, the CDR3 reads TGTGCCAGCAGCCTTTTAAGGCGGACAGGGGTAATCAATGAGCAGTTCTTC. It codes for CASSLLRRTGVINEQFF. V is TRBV7-2 and J is TRBJ2-1, with 9 bases fitting TRBD1. V lost 5 bases and J lost 6; bases outside the gene matches: 14. Germline V gene sequence: CDR1 SGHTA, CDR2 FQGNSA. This CDR3 has 17 amino acids. Full variable domain (outside the CDR3, taken from reference TRBV7-2 and TRBJ2-1): GAGVSQSPSNKVTEKGKDVELRCDPISGHTALYWYRQSLGQGLEFLIYFQGNSAPDKSGLPSDRFSAERTGGSVSTLTIQRTQQEDSAVYLCASSLLRRTGVINEQFFGPGTRLTVL.

V and J are TRBV2 and TRBJ2-7; D uncertain. The CDR3 extends over 13 amino acids. Per the germline V gene, CDR1 is SNHLY and CDR2 is FYNNEI. Trimming took off 6 bases at V and 3 bases at J, with 12 bases between the two ends. The CDR3 bases are TGTGCCAGCAGGGCGCCTGGGTACTACGAGCAGTACTTC. Its translation: CASRAPGYYEQYF.

Only a few counts were recorded for this clone. V and J are TRBV11-3 and TRBJ2-7; possibly TRBD1 for D (6 bases). Germline V lookup: CDR1 SGHNT, CDR2 YENEEA. Trimming shortened V by 5 bases and J by 0 bases, and 14 bases separated the two germline ends. This CDR3 spans 15 amino acids. The CDR3 is CASSVEAGDSYEQYF. CDR3 in DNA: TGTGCCAGCAGCGTTGAGGCAGGGGACTCCTACGAGCAGTACTTC.

The chain employs TRBV30 and TRBJ2-7, with TRBD2 as a possible D gene (6 bases). Trimming took 3 bases from V and 3 from J, leaving 9 bases between them. Germline CDR1 and CDR2: GTSNPN and SVGIG (reference sequence). CDR3 length: 12 residues. For the CDR3, the DNA is TGTGCCTGGAGCCCGGGGGTCTACGAGCAGTACTTC. Encoded protein: CAWSPGVYEQYF.

This clone has only one observation. The gene calls are TRBV5-4 and TRBJ1-6; D is undetermined. This CDR3 is built from 15 residues. Trimming took 1 base from V and 8 from J, leaving 13 bases between them. Germline CDR1 SGHNT, CDR2 YYREEE (reference sequence). CDR3 sequence reads: CASSLSGGQYSPLHF. The CDR3 DNA is TGTGCCAGCAGCTTGTCTGGAGGTCAATATTCACCCCTCCACTTT.

This clone was observed a handful of times. The chain has TRBV28 and TRBJ1-5; 9 nucleotides match TRBD1. The CDR3 is 14 residues long. Germline CDR1 is MDHEN and CDR2 is SYDVKM. The ends lost 11 bases at V and 6 bases at J; junction bases unmatched: 11. The DNA of the CDR3 is TGTGCCCTGGGGGGACAGGGTTTGATTCAGCCCCAGCATTTT. Amino acid sequence: CALGGQGLIQPQHF.

In regard to this clone: This same CDR3 is encoded by further DNA sequences in the sample. CDR3 nucleotides: TGCGCCAGCAGCTCTGACAGGGGCGGCACTGAAGCTTTCTTT. It codes for CASSSDRGGTEAFF. The rearrangement uses TRBV5-1 and TRBJ1-1, with 8 bases lining up with TRBD1. There are 14 residues in the CDR3. Germline V gene lookup returns CDR1 SGHRS and CDR2 YFSETQ. Germline trimming cut 3 bases from V and 4 bases from J; bases unmatched to any gene: 5.

V and J are TRBV27 and TRBJ2-7; the match to TRBD1 covers 7 bases. Looked up from germline, CDR1 is MNHEY and CDR2 is SMNVEV (reference sequence). The V and J ends lost 4 bases and 3 bases, in that order; junction bases with no gene match: 3. This CDR3 has 13 residues. Here the CDR3 DNA reads TGTGCCAGCAGTTCCCGGACAGGCTACGAGCAGTACTTC. It specifies CASSSRTGYEQYF.

This sequence joins TRBV30 and TRBJ1-5; 9 bases line up with TRBD1. CDR1 and CDR2 (germline): GTSNPN, SVGIG (reference sequence). This CDR3 comprises 15 residues. J was trimmed by 5 bases and V by 3 bases; bases with no gene match: 8. In DNA, the CDR3 is TGTGCCTGGAGGGTCCGGGACAGGGTGGATCAGCCCCAGCATTTT. Amino acid sequence: CAWRVRDRVDQPQHF.

This chain links TRBV7-2 with TRBJ2-7; D is perhaps TRBD1 (8 bases). The V and J ends lost 3 bases and 2 bases respectively, with 14 bases between them. Germline CDR1 and CDR2: SGHTA and FQGNSA. The CDR3 covers 15 residues. CDR3 sequence (DNA): TGTGCCAGCAGCTTGGGGGGGGGACAGGCCTACGAGCAGTACTTC. Residues: CASSLGGGQAYEQYF.

The chain links TRBV10-3 to TRBJ1-5; D is possibly TRBD1 (6 bases). The CDR3 is 17 residues long. Per germline, CDR1 ENHRY and CDR2 SYGVKD. The V and J ends lost 3 bases and 2 bases respectively, with 17 bases between them. In DNA, the CDR3 is TGTGCCATCAGTGAACGGGCAGGGAGGGGGGGCAATCAGCCCCAGCATTTT. This codes for CAISERAGRGGNQPQHF.

The rearrangement joins TRBV4-1 to TRBJ1-5; maybe TRBD1 (5 bases). The CDR3 is made up of 16 amino acids. Germline V gene data show CDR1 as MGHRA and CDR2 as YSYEKL. V lost 0 bases, J lost 3 bases, and 12 bases lay in between. The CDR3 protein is CASSQDGGGYNQPQHF. CDR3 DNA sequence: TGCGCCAGCAGCCAAGATGGCGGGGGATACAATCAGCCCCAGCATTTT.